The 21 T cell receptor beta chains presented below share a single source sample, sequenced in a study of control samples from healthy donors and cancer patients. The assay was immunoSEQ multiplex PCR, and TCRdb's table has in-frame clones only and misses some. The sample holds about 160,000 clones, around 93% seen once. Source material: blood. These receptors originate from a woman aged 60-75 years in good health.

The chain employs TRBV18 and TRBJ2-7; no clear D gene. CDR1 and CDR2 from the germline V gene are KGHSH and LQKENI. The germline V and J ends were trimmed by 2 bases and 5 bases, with 4 bases remaining between them. The CDR3 is made up of 11 amino acids. The CDR3 loop reads CASSPYDEQYF. The CDR3 DNA is TGTGCCAGCTCACCATACGACGAGCAGTACTTC.

The chain joins TRBV18 to TRBJ1-1; the D is unclear. Trimming left V 1 base short and J 9 bases short, with 12 bases between. The germline CDR1 and CDR2 sequences are KGHSH and LQKENI. This CDR3 comprises 13 residues. The CDR3 loop is CASSPLGEEKAFF. In nucleotides, the CDR3 is TGTGCCAGCTCACCACTTGGAGAGGAAAAAGCTTTCTTT.

This chain connects TRBV15 to TRBJ1-4, with a possible D match to TRBD1 (5 bases). The CDR3 extends over 15 amino acids. The germline V gene encodes CDR1 LNHNV and CDR2 YYDKDF (reference sequence). Trimming removed 0 bases at V and 7 bases at J, with 12 bases between. CDR3 loop: CATSRDRDSGEKLFF. The CDR3 DNA reads as TGTGCCACCAGCAGAGACAGGGATTCTGGTGAAAAACTGTTTTTT. The complete variable domain, with remaining parts taken from reference TRBV15 and TRBJ1-4, reads DAMVIQNPRYQVTQFGKPVTLSCSQTLNHNVMYWYQQKSSQAPKLLFHYYDKDFNNEADTPDNFQSRRPNTSFCFLDIRSPGLGDTAMYLCATSRDRDSGEKLFFGSGTQLSVL.

V usage is TRBV27 and J usage is TRBJ1-1; D is uncertain. Trimming pared 1 base from V and 5 bases from J, leaving 8 bases between. The germline V gene has CDR1 MNHEY and CDR2 SMNVEV (reference sequence). The CDR3 is made up of 13 amino acids. The CDR3, as DNA: TGTGCCAGCAGTTTATGGCCATCTACTGAAGCTTTCTTT. Its translation: CASSLWPSTEAFF.

The CDR3 DNA follows: TGTGCCAGCAGCTTAGTCGAGGGAACTGAAGCTTTCTTT. Translated, it gives CASSLVEGTEAFF. The chain links TRBV11-2 to TRBJ1-1; D unresolved. The CDR3 sequence is 13 residues long. Trimming pared 1 base from V and 5 bases from J, leaving 8 bases between. The germline V gene has CDR1 SGHAT and CDR2 FQNNGV.

J is TRBJ2-3 and V is TRBV7-7; the match to TRBD2 covers 11 bases. From germline, CDR1 is SSHAT and CDR2 FNYEAQ (reference sequence). The CDR3 totals 17 residues. Losses at the gene ends were 5 bases for V and 3 bases for J; bases not matched to a gene: 10. CDR3 residues: CASSARPGLAETDTQYF. The DNA of the CDR3 is TGTGCCAGCAGCGCTAGGCCGGGACTAGCGGAAACAGATACGCAGTATTTT.

This chain joins TRBV2 and TRBJ1-4; TRBD1 might be the D (6 bases). V lost 5 bases and J lost 11, with 15 bases in between. Germline loops: CDR1 SNHLY, CDR2 FYNNEI. The CDR3 runs 13 residues. The CDR3 nucleotides read TGTGCCAGCAGTTTTGGACGGGGGGCCAAACTGTTTTTT. Its translation: CASSFGRGAKLFF. Full variable domain (missing parts from reference TRBV2 and TRBJ1-4): EPEVTQTPSHQVTQMGQEVILRCVPISNHLYFYWYRQILGQKVEFLVSFYNNEISEKSEIFDDQFSVERPDGSNFTLKIRSTKLEDSAMYFCASSFGRGAKLFFGSGTQLSVL.

The chain has TRBV10-3 and TRBJ2-7; D uncertain. The CDR3 runs to 14 residues. Germline V gives CDR1 ENHRY, CDR2 SYGVKD. With 6 bases removed from V and 0 bases from J, the gap between germline ends came to 12 bases. CDR3 amino acids: CAISAEHSSYEQYF. CDR3 bases: TGTGCCATCAGCGCGGAGCATAGCTCCTACGAGCAGTACTTC.

This chain uses TRBV5-1 with TRBJ1-5, with D uncertain. The CDR3 length is 15 residues. V was shortened by 0 bases and J by 4 bases, with 11 bases between the two germline ends. Germline CDR1 and CDR2: SGHRS and YFSETQ. In DNA form, the CDR3 reads TGCGCCAGCAGCTTGGGGGTTGGGGAAAATCAGCCCCAGCATTTT. This gives the protein CASSLGVGENQPQHF.

The V call is TRBV7-2, the J call TRBJ2-5, with TRBD2 matching over 8 bases. The CDR3 length is 15 residues. V lost 5 bases, J lost 4 bases, and 9 bases stayed unmatched. CDR1 is SGHTA, CDR2 FQGNSA, per germline. CDR3 DNA: TGTGCCAGCAGCCTAACCGGGACTAGGAGAGAGACCCAGTACTTC. It codes for CASSLTGTRRETQYF.

The chain has TRBV15 and TRBJ1-6; D is unresolved. The CDR3 is 16 residues long. Germline CDR1 is LNHNV and CDR2 is YYDKDF (reference sequence). With 1 base removed from V and 5 bases from J, the gap between germline ends came to 12 bases. CDR3 bases: TGTGCCACCAGCAGAGTGGGCAGCCTAAATAATTCACCCCTCCACTTT. Translated, it gives CATSRVGSLNNSPLHF.

J is TRBJ1-4 and V is TRBV4-3; D not resolved. The CDR3 has 16 amino acids. Germline loops: CDR1 LGHNA, CDR2 YSLEER. V was clipped by 4 bases and J by 4 bases, with 16 bases between them. CDR3 residues: CASSRGWAGINEKLFF. The DNA of the CDR3 is TGCGCCAGCAGCCGGGGTTGGGCCGGAATTAATGAAAAACTGTTTTTT.

The table lists this clone with a count of one. V is TRBV6-4 and J is TRBJ2-1; a weak D match, TRBD1 (5 bases). The CDR3 totals 14 residues. V lost 3 bases, J lost 9 bases, and 15 bases lay in between. The germline CDR1 and CDR2 sequences are MRHNA and SNTAGT. The CDR3 DNA follows: TGTGCCAGCAGTGAAGGGGAAGGGGTTCGTGAGCAGTTCTTC. Encoded protein: CASSEGEGVREQFF.

The chain uses TRBV20-1 and TRBJ1-2, with D possibly being TRBD1 (5 bases). V lost 3 bases and J 4 bases, leaving 12 bases between the germline ends. The V gene's germline CDR1 is DFQATT and CDR2 SNEGSKA (reference sequence). The CDR3 runs to 13 residues. The CDR3: CSASRGDGYGYTF. CDR3 sequence (DNA): TGCAGTGCTAGTCGGGGGGATGGCTATGGCTACACCTTC.

The chain joins TRBV18 to TRBJ1-4; tentative D call: TRBD1 (6 bases). V was trimmed by 11 bases and J by 4 bases, leaving 26 bases between them. This CDR3 has 17 residues. Germline values: CDR1 KGHSH, CDR2 LQKENI. The CDR3 sequence is CAGSWGKRGGDNEKLFF. The CDR3 DNA is TGTGCCGGTTCTTGGGGGAAACGAGGGGGTGATAATGAAAAACTGTTTTTT.

The chain combines TRBV19 with TRBJ2-4, with 9 bases identical to TRBD2. The CDR3 covers 17 residues. After removal of 4 bases from V and 8 bases from J, the junction contained 15 bases not matched to a gene. CDR1 is LNHDA and CDR2 is SQIVND in the germline V gene (reference sequence). The CDR3 reads CASSTWYRAGGRDIQYF. DNA for the CDR3: TGTGCCAGTAGTACCTGGTATCGAGCGGGGGGCCGTGACATTCAGTACTTC.

A single count supports this clone. CDR3 sequence reads: CASSIIGYNSPLHF. For the CDR3, the DNA is TGTGCCAGTTCTATAATAGGATATAATTCACCCCTCCACTTT. The chain combines TRBV6-5 with TRBJ1-6, with no clear D. Germline CDR1 is MNHEY and CDR2 is SVGAGI. The CDR3 extends over 14 amino acids. Trimming took 9 bases from V and 4 from J, leaving 13 bases between them.

The chain carries TRBV5-1 and TRBJ1-1, with D tentatively TRBD1 (5 bases). Germline values: CDR1 SGHRS, CDR2 YFSETQ. V lost 0 bases, J lost 3 bases, and 12 bases lay in between. This CDR3 contains 15 residues. CDR3 loop: CASSLERDPHTEAFF. Written as DNA, the CDR3 is TGCGCCAGCAGCTTGGAGCGGGACCCCCACACTGAAGCTTTCTTT.

The CDR3 here is CATSGSSGATNEKLFF. The CDR3, as DNA: TGTGCCACCAGTGGGTCCTCGGGAGCTACTAATGAAAAACTGTTTTTT. The rearrangement joins TRBV24-1 to TRBJ1-4, with D hard to call. Trimming removed 5 bases from V and 2 bases from J, with 14 bases in between. The CDR3 extends over 16 amino acids. Germline CDR1 is KGHDR and CDR2 is SFDVKD.

The CDR3, as DNA: TGTGCCAGCAGACAAAAAAACAAGCCCCAGCATTTT. As protein: CASRQKNKPQHF. The V call is TRBV21-1, the J call TRBJ1-5; the table's D call, TRBD1, was not checked against the DNA. TRBV21-1 is reported as a pseudogene. CDR3 length: 12 amino acids.

This chain joins TRBV19 and TRBJ1-4; D not certain. Germline assignment: CDR1 LNHDA and CDR2 SQIVND (reference sequence). Trimming took off 5 bases at V and 4 bases at J, with 14 bases between the two ends. The CDR3 totals 15 residues. The CDR3 bases are TGTGCCAGTAGTCCTAGCCGGGCTGTTAATGAAAAACTGTTTTTT. Translation: CASSPSRAVNEKLFF.